The clone carrying this TCR beta chain was counted many times. The antigen remains unidentified. Germline V gene lookup returns CDR1 ENHRY and CDR2 SYGVKD. The CDR3 has 16 amino acids. The V gene lost 3 bases and the J gene lost 1 base, with 14 bases spanning the gap. TCRdb processed the RT-PCR reads anew with MiXCR; each CDR3 protein has one entry. Of 600,000 to 850,000 distinct CDR3 sequences in the sample, 12% to 15% were seen once. This entry comes from a study of response to subunit inactivated influenza vaccine. General study points: The authors put forward the suggestion that each seasonal influenza vaccination may bring in only a limited number of new T cells.

This sequence was found in a man aged 45 to 65 who received an inactivated influenza vaccine. The genes are TRBV10-3 and TRBJ2-3; D remains ambiguous. The sample consisted of PBMCs from blood, taken roughly 2 weeks before vaccination. This chain's CDR3 is CAISDSRAAGTDTQYF. In DNA form, the CDR3 reads TGTGCCATCAGTGACAGTCGGGCCGCTGGCACAGATACGCAGTATTTT.